These T cell receptor beta chains were read from a single sample in a study of molecular identifiers for immune sequencing clone quantification. TCRdb processed the PCR reads anew with MiXCR; each CDR3 protein has one entry. In the table there are about 300,000 distinct CDR3 sequences, about 22% of which are singletons. Source material: naive CD8+ T cells from blood, with Jurkat cell RNA spiked in. These receptors originate from a human donor in good health. Some libraries in this study had Jurkat cell RNA spiked in. The CDR3 runs from the conserved cysteine through the conserved F or W. D genes are given only for firm matches. The size field is filled for only some rows; it gives once, few, many or a size class.

>TRBV20-1|TRBD2|many|TRBJ2-7
TGCAGTGCTAGAATAATAGCGGGAGGAAGGTACGAGCAGTACTTC
CSARIIAGGRYEQYF
>TRBV27|TRBD1|many|TRBJ1-4
TGTGCCAGCAGTCCCTCGACAGGGACTGAAAAACTGTTTTTT
CASSPSTGTEKLFF
>TRBV5-6|TRBD1|many|TRBJ1-4
TGTGCCAGCAGCCTAGCCGGGACAGGGGCATATGCAACTAATGAAAAACTGTTTTTT
CASSLAGTGAYATNEKLFF
>TRBV11-2|TRBD2|NA|TRBJ2-1
TGTGCCAGCAGCTCGTTTCCGGGACTAGCGGGGTCAAGCTCCTACAATGAGCAGTTCTTC
CASSSFPGLAGSSSYNEQFF
>TRBV7-6|TRBD1|few|TRBJ2-7
TGTGCCAGCAGCCTCTGGGACAGGGATTGCGAGCAGTACTTC
CASSLWDRDCEQYF
>TRBV7-9|NA|once|TRBJ2-7
TGTGCCAGCAGCCTCGGCAGGGGTTCGGTTGAGCAGTACTTC
CASSLGRGSVEQYF
>TRBV10-3|NA|many|TRBJ2-5
TGTGCCATCAGTGCCGCCAGCCAAGAGACCCAGTACTTC
CAISAASQETQYF
>TRBV30|NA|many|TRBJ2-3
TGTGCCTGGAGTGTCGGCATCCTACCTAGCACAGATACGCAGTATTTT
CAWSVGILPSTDTQYF
>TRBV4-3|TRBD2|NA|TRBJ2-5
TGCGCCAGCAGCCAAGATACGGCTAGCGGGCCCCAAGAGACCCTGTACTTC
CASSQDTASGPQETLYF
>TRBV14|TRBD1|few|TRBJ2-7
TGTGCCAGCAGCCAATCCGGGACAGGGGGCGACGAGCAGTACTTC
CASSQSGTGGDEQYF
>TRBV12-3/TRBV12-4|NA|many|TRBJ2-7
TGTGCCAGCAGTTCCCTCCACCGGGAGCAGTACTTC
CASSSLHREQYF
>TRBV6-1|NA|NA|TRBJ1-6
TGTGCCAGCAGTGAAATAGGACAGAACTATAATCCACCCCTCCACTTT
CASSEIGQNYNPPLHF
>TRBV28|NA|NA|TRBJ2-7
TGTGCCAGCAGTCAAAAGCGGGCCCCCTACGAGCAGTACTTC
CASSQKRAPYEQYF
>TRBV4-3|NA|many|TRBJ2-7
TGCGCCAGCAGCCAAGATAAGACTGCCTTCTACGAGCAGTACTTC
CASSQDKTAFYEQYF
>TRBV29-1|NA|many|TRBJ1-1
TGCAGCGTTGGGTCAGGGGCTGAAGCTTTCTTT
CSVGSGAEAFF
>TRBV11-2|NA|many|TRBJ2-2
TGTGCCGTTTTGGACACCGGGGAGCTGTTTTTT
CAVLDTGELFF
>TRBV7-9|TRBD1|many|TRBJ2-2
TGTGCCAGCAGCACCTGGGACAGTTCGACCGGGGAGCTGTTTTTT
CASSTWDSSTGELFF
>TRBV27|TRBD2|many|TRBJ2-4
TGTGCCAGCAGTTTAGGACCGCCGGGACTAGCGGGGAGTCAGTACTTC
CASSLGPPGLAGSQYF